This record concerns one T cell receptor (beta chain) sequence. Its specificity is unknown. The CDR3 contains 15 residues. Trimming left V 8 bases short and J 0 bases short, with 14 bases between. Germline loops: CDR1 SGHRS, CDR2 YFSETQ. Sequencing was performed with immunoSEQ multiplex PCR; in TCRdb, only in-frame clones are kept and a portion is missing. Of about 36,000 clones listed, 88% are singletons. These data are taken from a study of OX40 agonist ivuxolimab in advanced cancers. Regarding the study as a whole: CD4+ and CD8+ T cells in blood underwent clonal expansion by week 6 at 0.1 to 3.0 mg/kg.

The chain employs TRBV5-1 and TRBJ2-2; D possibly corresponds to TRBD1 (6 bases). Sequenced material: CD4+ or CD8+ T cells sorted from blood, taken in a trial of the OX40 agonist ivuxolimab. The receptor comes from an adult with an advanced solid tumor such as melanoma, head and neck, liver or kidney cancer. Written as DNA, the CDR3 is TGCGCCAGTGGATTACAGGGTTCGAACACCGGGGAGCTGTTTTTT. It specifies CASGLQGSNTGELFF.